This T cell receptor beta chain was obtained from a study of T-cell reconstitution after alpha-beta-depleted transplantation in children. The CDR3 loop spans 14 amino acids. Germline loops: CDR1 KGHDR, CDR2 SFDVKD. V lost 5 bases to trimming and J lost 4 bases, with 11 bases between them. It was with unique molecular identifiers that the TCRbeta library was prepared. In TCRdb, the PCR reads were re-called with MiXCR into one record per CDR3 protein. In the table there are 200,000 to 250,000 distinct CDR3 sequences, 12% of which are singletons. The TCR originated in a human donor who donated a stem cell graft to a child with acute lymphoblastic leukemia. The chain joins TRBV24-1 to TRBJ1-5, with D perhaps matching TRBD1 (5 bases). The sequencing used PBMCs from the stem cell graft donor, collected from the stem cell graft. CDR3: CATSVSGRNQPQHF. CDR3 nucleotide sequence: TGTGCCACCAGTGTTTCGGGACGGAATCAGCCCCAGCATTTT.